This T cell receptor beta chain was recorded in a study of blood T cell repertoires in COVID-19. In the study overall: Samples of COVID-19 (acute and convalescent) were obtained from the United States, Italy and Spain.

The ends lost 5 bases at V and 2 bases at J; junction bases unmatched: 11. CDR3 length: 18 amino acids. CDR1 is LNHDA and CDR2 is SQIVND in the germline V gene (reference sequence). In the authors' workflow: Reference gene primer amplification gave estimated nucleated cell counts. Only in-frame clones appear in the TCRdb table, and some are missing; sequencing was by immunoSEQ multiplex PCR. Clone size and V and J calls were adopted from that table, with D and trimming inferred from the DNA. Of some 70,000 clones in the sample, roughly 90% were seen once. V gene TRBV19 combines with J gene TRBJ2-1, with 11 nucleotides matching TRBD2. This TCR was recovered from a young man with acute or convalescent COVID-19. Source material: peripheral blood. The CDR3 spells CASSGGTSGTLPYNEQFF. The CDR3 DNA reads TGTGCCAGTAGTGGAGGGACTAGCGGCACTCTTCCCTACAATGAGCAGTTCTTC. The full variable domain, rest sourced from reference TRBV19 and TRBJ2-1, is DGGITQSPKYLFRKEGQNVTLSCEQNLNHDAMYWYRQDPGQGLRLIYYSQIVNDFQKGDIAEGYSVSREKKESFPLTVTSAQKNPTAFYLCASSGGTSGTLPYNEQFFGPGTRLTVL.